This record covers a single T cell receptor (beta chain). Its antigen remains unidentified. Generated by immunoSEQ multiplex PCR, the TCRdb table keeps only in-frame clones and is missing some. The sample shows fewer than 200,000 clones, around nine tenths of them seen only once. V dropped 5 bases and J dropped 1 base, with 6 bases sitting between them. Germline V lookup: CDR1 SGHTA, CDR2 FQGNSA. CDR3 length: 13 residues. The data originate from a study of T cell responses to AZD1222 COVID-19 vaccine. Whole-study results and caveats: Seropositive AZD1222 recipients at baseline numbered only six or seven. White British donors predominated, females outnumbered males, and clonal diversity was possibly underestimated. Reports say nearly half of spike-specific TCRs go after unmutated variant regions.

The source material was peripheral blood, sampled on day 0 of AZD1222 vaccination. This chain uses TRBV7-2 with TRBJ1-3; D call uncertain. The TCR sequence derives from an adult in good health. Written as DNA, the CDR3 is TGTGCCAGCAGCCCGGGGTCTGGAAACACCATATATTTT. The encoded protein is CASSPGSGNTIYF.